This T cell receptor beta chain was sequenced for a study of blood T cell repertoires in COVID-19. Study at large: The United States, Italy and Spain supplied acute and convalescent COVID-19 samples. T cells, B-cell-depleted T cells, or PBMCs provided the cDNA or gDNA that served as material.

Seattle researchers signed up patients amid active infection and tracked them longitudinally. Authors' methods: Scientists estimated how many nucleated cells there were by amplifying reference gene primers. The method was immunoSEQ multiplex PCR; TCRdb's version includes in-frame clones alone and lacks a portion of them. Clone size and V and J calls were adopted from that table, with D and trimming inferred from the DNA. The sample carries 200,000 to 250,000 clones, under 90% recorded once. Unmatched junction bases numbered 5, after V lost 7 bases and J lost 2 bases. The CDR3 length is 14 residues. CDR1 and CDR2 (germline): LNHDA, SQIVND (reference sequence).

This rearrangement joins TRBV19 to TRBJ2-1, with TRBD2 matching 7 bases. What was sequenced was peripheral blood. This clonotype originated in a woman aged 80 or over with COVID-19, enrolled during active disease. This chain's CDR3 is CASTSGTPYNEQFF. CDR3 sequence (DNA): TGTGCCAGTACTAGCGGAACCCCCTACAATGAGCAGTTCTTC.